These 8 T cell receptor beta chains were all obtained from the same sample, sequenced in a study of cytomegalovirus exposure and HLA in healthy donors. The PCR was carried out with 60 Vbeta primers and 13 Jbeta primers. TCRdb's table, derived via immunoSEQ multiplex PCR, lists solely in-frame clones and lacks some. This sample contains some 72,000 clones. Material for sequencing was PBMCs. The receptors derive from a boy aged 10-17 years in good health and CMV-seronegative.

CDR3 loop: CASSQGGEGYTF. As DNA, the CDR3 is TGTGCCAGCAGCCAGGGGGGAGAAGGCTACACCTTC. V is TRBV7-6 and J is TRBJ1-2; 7 bases are shared with TRBD1. The length of the CDR3 is 12 residues. After removal of 5 bases from V and 8 bases from J, the junction contained 5 bases not matched to a gene. Germline loops: CDR1 SGHVS, CDR2 FNYEAQ.

The genes are TRBV19 and TRBJ1-5; D unclear. V lost 6 bases, J lost 0 bases, and 12 bases lay in between. Germline V CDR1 and CDR2: LNHDA, SQIVND (reference sequence). There are 15 residues in the CDR3. The CDR3 loop is CASRTDNHSNQPQHF. Here the CDR3 DNA reads TGTGCCAGTAGGACCGACAATCATAGCAATCAGCCCCAGCATTTT. The full variable domain, rest sourced from reference TRBV19 and TRBJ1-5, is DGGITQSPKYLFRKEGQNVTLSCEQNLNHDAMYWYRQDPGQGLRLIYYSQIVNDFQKGDIAEGYSVSREKKESFPLTVTSAQKNPTAFYLCASRTDNHSNQPQHFGDGTRLSIL.

The CDR3 nucleotides are TGTGCCTGGAGTGTACAGGGGCCCCACAATGAGCAGTTCTTC. This translates into CAWSVQGPHNEQFF. The V and J genes are TRBV30 and TRBJ2-1, with 7 bases lining up with TRBD1. Unmatched junction bases numbered 4, after V lost 0 bases and J lost 5 bases. The germline V gene encodes CDR1 GTSNPN and CDR2 SVGIG (reference sequence). The CDR3 consists of 14 residues.

The V and J genes are TRBV5-1 and TRBJ2-1; a weak D match, TRBD2 (6 bases). Germline V lookup: CDR1 SGHRS, CDR2 YFSETQ. The CDR3 length is 17 residues. V shed 2 bases and J shed 0 bases, with 15 bases lying between them. CDR3 DNA: TGCGCCAGCAGCTTCTCCGGGACTGGTAGCTCCTACAATGAGCAGTTCTTC. This translates into CASSFSGTGSSYNEQFF.

The rearrangement uses TRBV7-9 and TRBJ1-1; D unresolved. The V gene's germline CDR1 is SEHNR and CDR2 FQNEAQ (reference sequence). CDR3 size: 15 residues. V was shortened by 1 base and J by 6 bases, with 15 bases between the two germline ends. The DNA for the CDR3 is TGTGCCAGCAGCTTAGAATCCTCCAGAGGCCCTGAAGCTTTCTTT. Translating it yields CASSLESSRGPEAFF.

The chain links TRBV18 to TRBJ2-1; D is unclear. Between the trimmed V and J ends, which lost 0 bases and 7 bases, there was a span of 10 bases. This CDR3 region has 14 residues. CDR1 KGHSH and CDR2 LQKENI come from the germline V gene. CDR3 sequence reads: CASSPPQLKNEQFF. Written as DNA, the CDR3 is TGTGCCAGCTCACCACCCCAGTTAAAGAATGAGCAGTTCTTC.

The V and J genes are TRBV18 and TRBJ2-1; 11 positions match TRBD2. The ends lost 3 bases at V and 7 bases at J; junction bases unmatched: 5. Germline V gene sequence: CDR1 KGHSH, CDR2 LQKENI. There are 15 residues in the CDR3. CDR3 sequence: CASSPGTSGANEQFF. The CDR3 DNA sequence: TGTGCCAGCTCACCCGGGACTAGCGGAGCAAATGAGCAGTTCTTC.

The rearrangement uses TRBV6-6 and TRBJ1-2; the match to TRBD1 covers 8 bases. V trimming: 5 bases; J trimming: 4 bases; junction bases outside the gene matches: 9. CDR3 length equals 15 residues. Germline V gene data show CDR1 as MNHNY and CDR2 as SVGAGI (reference sequence). CDR3 sequence: CASSHGRTGIYGYTF. The CDR3 region has the DNA TGTGCCAGCAGTCACGGACGGACAGGGATCTATGGCTACACCTTC.